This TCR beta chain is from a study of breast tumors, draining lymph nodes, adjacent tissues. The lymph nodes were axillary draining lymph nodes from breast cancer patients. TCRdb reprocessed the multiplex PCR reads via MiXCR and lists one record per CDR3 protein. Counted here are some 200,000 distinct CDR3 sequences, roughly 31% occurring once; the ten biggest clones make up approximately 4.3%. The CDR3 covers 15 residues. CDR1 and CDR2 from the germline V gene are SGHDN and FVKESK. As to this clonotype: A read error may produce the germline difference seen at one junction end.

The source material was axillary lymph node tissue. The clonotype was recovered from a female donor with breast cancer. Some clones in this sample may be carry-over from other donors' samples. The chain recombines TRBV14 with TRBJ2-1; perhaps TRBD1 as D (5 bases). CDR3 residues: CACSQSRTNFDERFF. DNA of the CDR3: TGTGCCTGCAGCCAATCTAGGACAAATTTTGATGAGCGGTTCTTC.